The 4 T cell receptor beta chains below come from one sample, sequenced in a study of PD-1 blockade in mismatch repair-deficient tumors. Data came from immunoSEQ multiplex PCR; TCRdb stores just in-frame clones and leaves some out. Of roughly 50,000 clones detected, around 85% appear once; the ten largest clones hold about 8.1%. Source: peripheral blood, taken more than 19 weeks after starting pembrolizumab. The receptors stem from an adult with mismatch repair-deficient cancer.

V and J are TRBV4-1 and TRBJ2-3, with 9 positions matching TRBD2. The V segment lost 0 bases and the J segment 6 bases; nucleotides outside the gene matches: 1. Germline CDR1 reads MGHRA; CDR2 reads YSYEKL. This CDR3 is 14 amino acids long. Written as DNA, the CDR3 is TGCGCCAGCAGCCAAGAAGGACTAGCGGATACGCAGTATTTT. This sequence encodes CASSQEGLADTQYF.

J is TRBJ1-1 and V is TRBV7-9, with 7 bases aligning to TRBD1. Trimming at V came to 3 bases and at J to 2 bases, leaving 3 bases not matched to a gene. Looked up from germline, CDR1 is SEHNR and CDR2 is FQNEAQ (reference sequence). This CDR3 is 14 amino acids long. CDR3 sequence: CASSLTGINTEAFF. CDR3 in DNA: TGTGCCAGCAGCTTGACAGGGATCAACACTGAAGCTTTCTTT.

In this sample, this clone turned up once. J is TRBJ2-2 and V is TRBV2, with TRBD2 matching 12 bases. The CDR3 length is 16 residues. V dropped 4 bases and J dropped 3; count of bases not matched to a gene: 3. The germline V gene encodes CDR1 SNHLY and CDR2 FYNNEI. CDR3 region: CASSATSGSYTGELFF. The CDR3 region has the DNA TGTGCCAGCAGTGCGACTAGCGGGAGTTACACCGGGGAGCTGTTTTTT. The full variable domain, with the rest looked up from reference TRBV2 and TRBJ2-2, is EPEVTQTPSHQVTQMGQEVILRCVPISNHLYFYWYRQILGQKVEFLVSFYNNEISEKSEIFDDQFSVERPDGSNFTLKIRSTKLEDSAMYFCASSATSGSYTGELFFGEGSRLTVL.

V and J are TRBV18 and TRBJ2-5; D call uncertain. There are 14 residues in the CDR3. The germline V gene encodes CDR1 KGHSH and CDR2 LQKENI. The V end lost 0 bases, the J end lost 4 bases, and 9 bases lay between the germline ends. This chain's CDR3 is CASSPPVSGETQYF. Written as DNA, the CDR3 is TGTGCCAGCTCACCACCGGTGTCGGGAGAGACCCAGTACTTC.